The 19 T cell receptor beta chains reported below all come from one sample, sequenced in a study of neurological immune-mediated disorders. Time point specified: longitudinal time-point 3. TCRdb ran MiXCR on the 5' RACE reads and lists one entry per CDR3 protein. The table lists roughly 50,000 distinct CDR3 sequences, roughly 13% of them singletons. Specimen: PBMCs. The receptors were sampled from a male donor with HTLV-1-associated myelopathy (HAM/TSP).

The chain recombines TRBV5-1 with TRBJ2-2; no clear D gene. Germline values: CDR1 SGHRS, CDR2 YFSETQ. V was shortened by 6 bases and J by 1 base, with 10 bases between the two germline ends. The CDR3 length is 14 residues. For the CDR3, the DNA is TGCGCCAGCACCTCCCTTAAGAACACCGGGGAGCTGTTTTTT. Protein: CASTSLKNTGELFF.

There are many counts of this clonotype. The chain has TRBV6-5 and TRBJ1-1, with no clear D. The V gene's germline CDR1 is MNHEY and CDR2 SVGAGI. V lost 7 bases and J 11 bases, leaving 20 bases between the germline ends. CDR3 size: 13 residues. CDR3 sequence: CASTEPGRLNAFF. CDR3 coding DNA: TGTGCCAGCACTGAACCCGGACGGTTAAATGCTTTCTTT.

The sample holds many counts of this clonotype. The chain is built from TRBV10-3 and TRBJ1-1; 8 nucleotides match TRBD1. In germline, CDR1 is ENHRY, CDR2 SYGVKD. This CDR3 is built from 14 residues. The trim removed 7 bases at V and 3 bases at J, leaving 7 bases unmatched. As DNA, the CDR3 is TGTGCCATCAACCTCGGACAGGGTGACACTGAAGCTTTCTTT. Residues: CAINLGQGDTEAFF.

Many counts were recorded for this clonotype. The chain employs TRBV7-9 and TRBJ2-3; D not resolved. The CDR3 spans 15 residues. Trimming left V 4 bases short and J 6 bases short, with 17 bases between. Germline V CDR1 and CDR2: SEHNR, FQNEAQ (reference sequence). In DNA, the CDR3 is TGTGCCAGCAGCTCCCGGACGAAACAGATGGATACGCAGTATTTT. This codes for CASSSRTKQMDTQYF.

This clonotype occurred many times. The CDR3 coding sequence is TGTGCCAGCAGCTCAAAACTAGCGGGGGCCTACAATGAGCAGTTCTTC. As protein: CASSSKLAGAYNEQFF. This chain uses TRBV7-2 with TRBJ2-1, with 11 bases fitting TRBD2. The J segment lost 2 bases and the V segment lost 4 bases, leaving 4 bases of the junction unmatched. Germline CDR1 reads SGHTA; CDR2 reads FQGNSA. The CDR3 sequence is 16 residues long.

This clonotype came up many times. The J gene is TRBJ1-4, the V gene TRBV5-6; D unresolved. The V gene lost 2 bases and the J gene lost 4 bases, with 9 bases spanning the gap. This CDR3 has 14 amino acids. Per the germline V gene, CDR1 is SGHDT and CDR2 is YYEEEE. The CDR3 reads CASSFSGINEKLFF. The CDR3 DNA sequence: TGTGCCAGCAGCTTTTCCGGGATTAATGAAAAACTGTTTTTT.

This clonotype occurred many times. The CDR3: CASSLPGLAGGNEQFF. The CDR3 region has the DNA TGCGCCAGCAGCCTTCCGGGACTAGCGGGGGGGAATGAGCAGTTCTTC. This rearrangement joins TRBV5-1 to TRBJ2-1; the match to TRBD2 covers 16 bases. The CDR3 totals 16 residues. V lost 4 bases and J lost 7; bases outside the gene matches: 5. Germline assignment: CDR1 SGHRS and CDR2 YFSETQ.

In its sample, this clonotype was seen many times. The chain couples TRBV20-1 to TRBJ2-1, with 7 bases identical to TRBD1. V dropped 4 bases and J dropped 0; count of bases not matched to a gene: 9. The CDR3 is 16 amino acids. Germline V gene data show CDR1 as DFQATT and CDR2 as SNEGSKA (reference sequence). The chain's CDR3 is CSAITLTGSSYNEQFF. In nucleotides, the CDR3 is TGCAGTGCTATTACCCTGACAGGGAGCTCCTACAATGAGCAGTTCTTC.

This clonotype was detected ten times or more. This sequence joins TRBV7-9 and TRBJ2-4; D remains unclear. Trimming took off 3 bases at V and 8 bases at J, with 20 bases between the two ends. The germline V gene encodes CDR1 SEHNR and CDR2 FQNEAQ (reference sequence). This CDR3 has 16 residues. DNA for the CDR3: TGTGCCAGCAGCTTCGCGACAAATCGGTTGGTGGACATTCAGTACTTC. Protein: CASSFATNRLVDIQYF.

This clonotype was found many times. The gene calls are TRBV5-1 and TRBJ2-5, with 7 nucleotides matching TRBD2. The CDR3 runs 14 residues. Germline V gives CDR1 SGHRS, CDR2 YFSETQ. The J segment lost 4 bases and the V segment lost 4 bases, leaving 7 bases of the junction unmatched. The CDR3: CASSLIAGPETQYF. The CDR3 region has the DNA TGCGCCAGCAGCCTGATAGCGGGCCCAGAGACCCAGTACTTC. The full variable domain, in which reference TRBV5-1 and TRBJ2-5 provide the parts outside the CDR3, is KAGVTQTPRYLIKTRGQQVTLSCSPISGHRSVSWYQQTPGQGLQFLFEYFSETQRNKGNFPGRFSGRQFSNSRSEMNVSTLELGDSALYLCASSLIAGPETQYFGPGTRLLVL.

This clonotype occurred many times. The chain uses TRBV20-1 and TRBJ1-5; tentative D call: TRBD1 (5 bases). Germline-derived CDR1 and CDR2 are DFQATT and SNEGSKA (reference sequence). V was pared by 3 bases and J by 1 base, with 13 bases between. The CDR3 sequence is 15 residues long. DNA of the CDR3: TGCAGTGCTAGTTCAGGGACGGGAAGCAATCAGCCCCAGCATTTT. Protein: CSASSGTGSNQPQHF.

This clonotype was counted at least ten times. This chain links TRBV5-1 with TRBJ2-5; tentatively, D is TRBD1 (6 bases). The V gene lost 4 bases and the J gene lost 1 base, with 14 bases spanning the gap. The CDR3 is made up of 15 amino acids. In germline, CDR1 is SGHRS, CDR2 YFSETQ. This chain's CDR3 is CASSPGTTSQETQYF. CDR3 DNA sequence: TGCGCCAGCAGCCCCGGGACAACATCCCAAGAGACCCAGTACTTC.

This clonotype was observed many times. The chain is built from TRBV5-1 and TRBJ2-2; TRBD1 matches at 8 bases. The V segment lost 5 bases and the J segment 4 bases; nucleotides outside the gene matches: 10. CDR3 size: 16 residues. The germline V gene has CDR1 SGHRS and CDR2 YFSETQ. The CDR3 reads CASSSGQGARTGELFF. The DNA for the CDR3 is TGCGCCAGCAGTTCCGGACAGGGTGCGCGCACCGGGGAGCTGTTTTTT.

The chain joins TRBV7-8 to TRBJ2-5; TRBD2 aligns across 8 bases. There are 19 residues in the CDR3. The V gene's germline CDR1 is SGHVS and CDR2 FQNEAQ. CDR3 loop: CVRSLSQGLAGVSQETQYF. The DNA of the CDR3 is TGTGTCAGAAGCTTGAGTCAGGGGCTAGCGGGTGTGAGTCAAGAGACCCAGTACTTC. The full variable domain, rest sourced from reference TRBV7-8 and TRBJ2-5, is GAGVSQSPRYKVAKRGQDVALRCDPISGHVSLFWYQQALGQGPEFLTYFQNEAQLDKSGLPSDRFFAERPEGSVSTLKIQRTQQEDSAVYLCVRSLSQGLAGVSQETQYFGPGTRLLVL.

Points on this clonotype: A much larger clone differs from this one at a single base, so this may be a read error. This chain links TRBV7-2 with TRBJ2-7, with D uncertain. Germline CDR1 is SGHTA and CDR2 is FQGNSA. The CDR3 runs to 13 residues. V gave up 4 bases and J gave up 3 bases, with 10 bases separating them. The DNA of the CDR3 is TGTGCCAGCAGCTGCTACAGAAACTACGAGCAGTACTTC. Amino acid sequence: CASSCYRNYEQYF.

This clonotype was detected many times. This chain joins TRBV12-3 or TRBV12-4 and TRBJ1-1; a possible D gene is TRBD1 (5 bases). The CDR3 length is 14 residues. Trimming cost V 2 bases and J 1 base, with 8 bases left between them. CDR3 in amino acids: CASSLLGTNTEAFF. In DNA form, the CDR3 reads TGTGCCAGCAGTTTATTGGGGACGAACACTGAAGCTTTCTTT.

This clonotype showed up many times. This chain uses TRBV28 with TRBJ1-5; D unresolved. Germline V gene data show CDR1 as MDHEN and CDR2 as SYDVKM. V was clipped by 3 bases and J by 2 bases, with 11 bases between them. This CDR3 contains 15 residues. The CDR3 spells CASSLWGAGNQPQHF. For the CDR3, the DNA is TGTGCCAGCAGTTTGTGGGGAGCGGGCAATCAGCCCCAGCATTTT. Full variable domain (remainder filled in from reference TRBV28 and TRBJ1-5): DVKVTQSSRYLVKRTGEKVFLECVQDMDHENMFWYRQDPGLGLRLIYFSYDVKMKEKGDIPEGYSVSREKKERFSLILESASTNQTSMYLCASSLWGAGNQPQHFGDGTRLSIL.

This clonotype was detected a few times. The chain recombines TRBV12-3 or TRBV12-4 with TRBJ1-2; tentative D call: TRBD1 (5 bases). The CDR3 consists of 16 residues. Trimming cost V 3 bases and J 7 bases, with 21 bases left between them. The CDR3 sequence is CASSLKVTGVESGYTF. CDR3 DNA sequence: TGTGCCAGCAGTTTGAAGGTCACGGGGGTTGAATCTGGCTACACCTTC.

This clonotype appeared many times. The chain couples TRBV5-1 to TRBJ2-2; TRBD1 agrees at 9 bases. The CDR3 consists of 16 residues. V gave up 3 bases and J gave up 5 bases; unmatched junction bases: 8. Germline values: CDR1 SGHRS, CDR2 YFSETQ. The CDR3 loop is CASSSAPGTGTGELFF. The CDR3 coding sequence is TGCGCCAGCAGCTCGGCTCCCGGGACAGGGACCGGGGAGCTGTTTTTT. The variable domain in full, completed from reference TRBV5-1 and TRBJ2-2, reads KAGVTQTPRYLIKTRGQQVTLSCSPISGHRSVSWYQQTPGQGLQFLFEYFSETQRNKGNFPGRFSGRQFSNSRSEMNVSTLELGDSALYLCASSSAPGTGTGELFFGEGSRLTVL.